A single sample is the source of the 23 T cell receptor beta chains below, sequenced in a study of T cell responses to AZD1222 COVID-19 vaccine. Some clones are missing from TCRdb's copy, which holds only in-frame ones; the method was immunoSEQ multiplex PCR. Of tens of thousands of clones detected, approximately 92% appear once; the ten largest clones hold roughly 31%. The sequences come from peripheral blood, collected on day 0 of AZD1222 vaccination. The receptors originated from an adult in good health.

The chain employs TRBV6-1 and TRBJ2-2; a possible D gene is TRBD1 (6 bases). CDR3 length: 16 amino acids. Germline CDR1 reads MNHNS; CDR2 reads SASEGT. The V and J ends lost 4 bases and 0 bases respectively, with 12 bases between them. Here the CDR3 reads CASSGNRVSNTGELFF. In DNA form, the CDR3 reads TGTGCCAGCAGTGGCAACAGGGTGTCGAACACCGGGGAGCTGTTTTTT.

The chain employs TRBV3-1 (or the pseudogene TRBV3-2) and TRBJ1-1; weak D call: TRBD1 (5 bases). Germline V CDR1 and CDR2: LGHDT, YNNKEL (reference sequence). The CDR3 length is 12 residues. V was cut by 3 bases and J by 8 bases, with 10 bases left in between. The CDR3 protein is CASSHWGSEAFF. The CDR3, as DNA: TGTGCCAGCAGCCATTGGGGGTCGGAAGCTTTCTTT.

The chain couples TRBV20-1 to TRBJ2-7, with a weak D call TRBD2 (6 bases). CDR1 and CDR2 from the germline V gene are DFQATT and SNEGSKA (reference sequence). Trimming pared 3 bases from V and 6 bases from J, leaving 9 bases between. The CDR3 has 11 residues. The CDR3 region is CSASLGGEQYF. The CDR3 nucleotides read TGCAGTGCTAGTTTGGGGGGCGAGCAGTACTTC.

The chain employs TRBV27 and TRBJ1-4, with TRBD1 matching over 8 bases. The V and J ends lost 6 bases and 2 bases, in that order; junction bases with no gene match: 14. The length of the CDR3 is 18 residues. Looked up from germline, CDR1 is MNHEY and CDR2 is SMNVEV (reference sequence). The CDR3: CASSPLSTGVITNEKLFF. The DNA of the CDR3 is TGTGCCAGCAGCCCCCTTTCGACAGGGGTGATCACTAATGAAAAACTGTTTTTT.

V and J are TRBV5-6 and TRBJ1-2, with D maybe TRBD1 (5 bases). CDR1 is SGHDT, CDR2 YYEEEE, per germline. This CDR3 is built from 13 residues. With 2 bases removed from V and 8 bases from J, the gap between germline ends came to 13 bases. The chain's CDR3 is CASSFVTGDGYTF. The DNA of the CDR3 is TGTGCCAGCAGCTTTGTCACTGGGGACGGCTACACCTTC.

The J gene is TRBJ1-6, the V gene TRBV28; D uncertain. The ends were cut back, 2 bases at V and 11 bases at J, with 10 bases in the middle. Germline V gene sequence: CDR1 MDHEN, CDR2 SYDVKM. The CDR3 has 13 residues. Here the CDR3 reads CASSLVQQPPLHF. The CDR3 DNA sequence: TGTGCCAGCAGTTTAGTGCAGCAGCCACCCCTCCACTTT.

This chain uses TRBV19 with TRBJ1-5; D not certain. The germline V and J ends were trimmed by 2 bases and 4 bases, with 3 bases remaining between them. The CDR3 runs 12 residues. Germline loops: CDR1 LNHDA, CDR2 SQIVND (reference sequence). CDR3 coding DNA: TGTGCCAGTAGTATAAATAATCAGCCCCAGCATTTT. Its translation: CASSINNQPQHF. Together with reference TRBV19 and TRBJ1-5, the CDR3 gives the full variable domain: DGGITQSPKYLFRKEGQNVTLSCEQNLNHDAMYWYRQDPGQGLRLIYYSQIVNDFQKGDIAEGYSVSREKKESFPLTVTSAQKNPTAFYLCASSINNQPQHFGDGTRLSIL.

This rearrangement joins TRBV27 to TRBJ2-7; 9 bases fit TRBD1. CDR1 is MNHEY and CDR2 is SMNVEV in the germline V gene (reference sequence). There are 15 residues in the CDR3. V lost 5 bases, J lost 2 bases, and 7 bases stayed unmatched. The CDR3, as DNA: TGTGCCAGCAGTCAGGGACAGGGAAAAACCTACGAGCAGTACTTC. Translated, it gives CASSQGQGKTYEQYF.

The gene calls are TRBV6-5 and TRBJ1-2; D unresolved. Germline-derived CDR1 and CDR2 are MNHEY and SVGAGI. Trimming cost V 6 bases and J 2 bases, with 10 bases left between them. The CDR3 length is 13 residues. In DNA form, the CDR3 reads TGTGCCAGCAGCGCGGGCGGGAACTATGGCTACACCTTC. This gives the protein CASSAGGNYGYTF.

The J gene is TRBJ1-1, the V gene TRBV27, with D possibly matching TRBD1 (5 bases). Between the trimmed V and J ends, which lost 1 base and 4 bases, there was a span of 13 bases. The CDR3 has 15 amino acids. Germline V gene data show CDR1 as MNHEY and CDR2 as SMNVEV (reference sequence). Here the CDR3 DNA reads TGTGCCAGCAGTTTATGGGGGTTTAAAGGCACTGAAGCTTTCTTT. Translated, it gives CASSLWGFKGTEAFF.

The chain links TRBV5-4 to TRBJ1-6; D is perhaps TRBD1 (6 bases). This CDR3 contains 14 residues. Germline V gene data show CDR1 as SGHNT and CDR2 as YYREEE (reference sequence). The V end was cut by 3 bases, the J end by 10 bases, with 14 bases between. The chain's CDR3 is CASSSGQRGSPLHF. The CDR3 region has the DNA TGTGCCAGCAGCTCCGGACAGCGAGGGTCACCCCTCCACTTT.

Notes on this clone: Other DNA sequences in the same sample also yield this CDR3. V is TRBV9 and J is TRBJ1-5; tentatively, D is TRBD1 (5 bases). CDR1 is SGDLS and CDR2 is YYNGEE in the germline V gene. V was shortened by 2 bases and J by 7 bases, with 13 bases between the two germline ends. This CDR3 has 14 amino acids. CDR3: CASSVGGSNQPQHF. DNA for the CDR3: TGTGCCAGCAGCGTCGGGGGGTCGAACCAGCCCCAGCATTTT. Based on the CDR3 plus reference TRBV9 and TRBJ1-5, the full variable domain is DSGVTQTPKHLITATGQRVTLRCSPRSGDLSVYWYQQSLDQGLQFLIQYYNGEERAKGNILERFSAQQFPDLHSELNLSSLELGDSALYFCASSVGGSNQPQHFGDGTRLSIL.

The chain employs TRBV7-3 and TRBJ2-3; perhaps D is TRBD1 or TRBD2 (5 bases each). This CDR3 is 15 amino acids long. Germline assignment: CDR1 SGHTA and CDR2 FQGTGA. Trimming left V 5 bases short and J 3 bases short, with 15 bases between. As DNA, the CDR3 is TGTGCCAGCAGCGGGGACGGCCGGTGGACAGATACGCAGTATTTT. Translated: CASSGDGRWTDTQYF.

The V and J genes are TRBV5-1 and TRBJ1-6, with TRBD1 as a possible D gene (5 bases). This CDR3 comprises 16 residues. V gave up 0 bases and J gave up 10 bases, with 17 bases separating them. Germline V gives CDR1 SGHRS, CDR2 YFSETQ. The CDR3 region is CASSLGGGGPASPLHF. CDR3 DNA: TGCGCCAGCAGCTTGGGCGGTGGGGGACCGGCGTCACCCCTCCACTTT.

CDR3 in amino acids: CATGQASGELFF. CDR3 nucleotides: TGTGCCACTGGCCAGGCGAGCGGGGAGCTGTTTTTT. The rearrangement uses TRBV19 and TRBJ2-2; D gene ambiguous. The CDR3 covers 12 residues. Germline V CDR1 and CDR2: LNHDA, SQIVND (reference sequence). The germline V and J ends were trimmed by 10 bases and 7 bases, with 13 bases remaining between them.

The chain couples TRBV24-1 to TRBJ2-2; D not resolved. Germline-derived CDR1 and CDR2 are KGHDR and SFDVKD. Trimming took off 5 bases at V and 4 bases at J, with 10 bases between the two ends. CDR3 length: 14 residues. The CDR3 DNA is TGTGCCACCAGTGTTCAACACCCCACCGGGGAGCTGTTTTTT. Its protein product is CATSVQHPTGELFF.

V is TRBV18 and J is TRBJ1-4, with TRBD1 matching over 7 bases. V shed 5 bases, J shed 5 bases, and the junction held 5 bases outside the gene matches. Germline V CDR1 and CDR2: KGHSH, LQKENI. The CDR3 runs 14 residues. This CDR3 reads CASSAGTANEKLFF. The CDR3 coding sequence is TGTGCCAGCTCAGCCGGGACAGCGAATGAAAAACTGTTTTTT.

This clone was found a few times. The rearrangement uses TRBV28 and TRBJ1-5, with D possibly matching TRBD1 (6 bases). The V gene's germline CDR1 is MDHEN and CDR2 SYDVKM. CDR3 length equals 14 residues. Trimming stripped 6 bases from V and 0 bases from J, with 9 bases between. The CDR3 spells CASSYRASNQPQHF. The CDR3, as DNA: TGTGCCAGCAGCTACAGGGCTAGCAATCAGCCCCAGCATTTT. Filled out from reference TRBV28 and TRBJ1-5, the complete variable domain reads DVKVTQSSRYLVKRTGEKVFLECVQDMDHENMFWYRQDPGLGLRLIYFSYDVKMKEKGDIPEGYSVSREKKERFSLILESASTNQTSMYLCASSYRASNQPQHFGDGTRLSIL.

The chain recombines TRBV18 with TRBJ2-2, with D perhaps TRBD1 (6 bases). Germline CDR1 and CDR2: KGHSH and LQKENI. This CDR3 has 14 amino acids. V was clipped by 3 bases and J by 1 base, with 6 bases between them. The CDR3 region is CASSPGQNTGELFF. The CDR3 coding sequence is TGTGCCAGCTCACCGGGACAGAACACCGGGGAGCTGTTTTTT.

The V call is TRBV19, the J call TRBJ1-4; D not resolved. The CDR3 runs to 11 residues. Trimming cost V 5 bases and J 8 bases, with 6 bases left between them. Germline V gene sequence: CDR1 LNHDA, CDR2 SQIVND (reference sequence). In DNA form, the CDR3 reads TGTGCCAGTAGTGGGGTGGAAAAACTGTTTTTT. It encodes CASSGVEKLFF.

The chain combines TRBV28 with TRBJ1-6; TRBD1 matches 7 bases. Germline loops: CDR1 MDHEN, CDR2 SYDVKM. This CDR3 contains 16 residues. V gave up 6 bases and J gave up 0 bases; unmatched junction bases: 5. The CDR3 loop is CASRSGQISYNSPLHF. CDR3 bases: TGTGCCAGCAGGTCGGGACAGATCTCCTATAATTCACCCCTCCACTTT.

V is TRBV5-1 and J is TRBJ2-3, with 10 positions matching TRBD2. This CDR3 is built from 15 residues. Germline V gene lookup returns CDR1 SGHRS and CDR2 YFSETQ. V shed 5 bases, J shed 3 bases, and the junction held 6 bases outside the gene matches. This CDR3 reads CASSDGLAETDTQYF. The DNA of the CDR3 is TGCGCCAGCAGTGATGGACTAGCGGAAACAGATACGCAGTATTTT.

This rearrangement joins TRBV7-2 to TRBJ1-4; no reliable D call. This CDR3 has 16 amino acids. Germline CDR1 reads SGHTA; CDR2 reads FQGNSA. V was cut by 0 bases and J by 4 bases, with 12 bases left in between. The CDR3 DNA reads TGTGCCAGCAGCTTAGCGATAGGAAGATTTAATGAAAAACTGTTTTTT. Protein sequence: CASSLAIGRFNEKLFF.